Listed below are T cell receptor beta chains from one sample, sequenced in a study of CD8 T cells in Susac syndrome. TCRdb reprocessed the immunoSEQ multiplex PCR reads via MiXCR and lists one record per CDR3 protein. The table records tens of thousands of distinct CDR3 sequences, just under 95% of them present only once. The sequenced sample was CD4+ T cells from PBMCs. These receptors were taken from a human donor with Susac syndrome. The CDR3 runs from the conserved cysteine through the conserved F or W. The order of the fields is CDR3 protein, CDR3 DNA, clone size, J gene, D gene, V gene. D genes are given only for firm matches. Not every row has a clone size; where given, it reads once, few, many or a size class.

CDR3: CASSRDSEKLFF; DNA: TGTGCCAGCTCCCGGGACAGTGAAAAACTGTTTTTT; size: .; J: TRBJ1-4; D: TRBD1; V: TRBV18
CDR3: CAISESKRQPQHF; DNA: TGTGCCATCAGTGAGTCGAAGAGGCAGCCCCAGCATTTT; size: .; J: TRBJ1-5; D: .; V: TRBV10-3
CDR3: CASSRGRGNTEAFF; DNA: TGTGCCAGCAGCAGGGGGCGGGGAAACACTGAAGCTTTCTTT; size: .; J: TRBJ1-1; D: TRBD1; V: TRBV7-2
CDR3: CASSQDTTAYSNQPQHF; DNA: TGCGCCAGCAGCCAAGACACGACGGCTTATAGCAATCAGCCCCAGCATTTT; size: .; J: TRBJ1-5; D: .; V: TRBV4-1
CDR3: CSATEGSYGYTF; DNA: TGCAGTGCTACGGAGGGGAGCTATGGCTACACCTTC; size: .; J: TRBJ1-2; D: .; V: TRBV20-1
CDR3: CASSLVGGGGANEQYF; DNA: TGTGCCAGCAGCTTAGTCGGAGGCGGGGGGGCCAACGAGCAGTACTTC; size: .; J: TRBJ2-7; D: TRBD2; V: TRBV7-2
CDR3: CASSLVPNTGELFF; DNA: TGTGCCAGCAGTTTGGTTCCAAACACCGGGGAGCTGTTTTTT; size: .; J: TRBJ2-2; D: .; V: TRBV12-3/TRBV12-4
CDR3: CASSLARVNTEAFF; DNA: TGTGCCAGCAGCTTGGCCAGGGTGAACACTGAAGCTTTCTTT; size: .; J: TRBJ1-1; D: .; V: TRBV5-8
CDR3: CASSPTSGANVLTF; DNA: TGTGCCAGCAGTCCGACATCTGGGGCCAACGTCCTGACTTTC; size: few; J: TRBJ2-6; D: .; V: TRBV2
CDR3: CASSESPSEYTGELFF; DNA: TGCGCCAGCAGTGAGTCGCCTAGCGAATACACCGGGGAGCTGTTTTTT; size: .; J: TRBJ2-2; D: .; V: TRBV10-2
CDR3: CASSVSGQDNNEQFF; DNA: TGTGCCAGCAGCGTTTCGGGACAAGACAACAATGAGCAGTTCTTC; size: .; J: TRBJ2-1; D: .; V: TRBV9
CDR3: CSVEGQTHTGELFF; DNA: TGCAGCGTTGAGGGACAAACACACACCGGGGAGCTGTTTTTT; size: .; J: TRBJ2-2; D: .; V: TRBV29-1